This T cell receptor beta chain was identified during a study of a mutant IDH1 vaccine in newly diagnosed glioma. The time point here: week 47, end of study. Topical imiquimod was applied with each vaccine dose, which held 300 ug of mutant IDH1 20-mer peptide. Turning to this clone: Its antigen is currently unknown.

Unmatched junction bases numbered 11, after V lost 10 bases and J lost 5 bases. This CDR3 comprises 13 residues. In germline, CDR1 is MNHNS, CDR2 SASEGT. Assay used: immunoSEQ multiplex PCR; TCRdb lists only in-frame clones, some missing. The table includes over 80,000 clones, about 81% detected once. The TCR sequence derives from a man between 35 and 55 years old with glioma. The genes are TRBV6-1 and TRBJ2-7; 7 bases fit TRBD1. Sample: PBMCs, taken from a glioma patient whose treatment included an IDH1 peptide vaccine. In nucleotides, the CDR3 is TGTGCCACCGTAGGTGAGGGGGCTAACGAGCAGTACTTC. Translated: CATVGEGANEQYF.